This T cell receptor beta chain was sequenced for a study of shared clonotypes between healthy human individuals (dated by TCRdb to 2020 to 2021). Looking at the study overall: A couple of women and a few men aged 18 to 49 years were included in the cohort. For each donor, three plates each were used for CD4 naive and CD4 memory, two plates were used for CD8 naive, and one plate was used for CD8 memory. To estimate repertoire size and how much clonotype sharing occurs between individuals, the study deeply sequenced the blood TCR repertoires of five healthy adults. Libraries were prepared and TCR repertoires were sequenced by different laboratories using diverse techniques, in order to increase sequencing depth and limit assay-specific biases. Per donor, leukapheresis produced somewhere between about 0.9 and 10 billion PBMCs. Points the paper makes about the study in general: Clonotypes shared by all four sorted-subset donors showed higher generation probabilities than non-shared clonotypes. Across a few donors, around 5.4% of naive CD4, approximately 4% of naive CD8, roughly 2.3% of memory CD4, and approximately 0.42% of memory CD8 clonotypes were shared. Because the study included a small number of donors, the genetic and exposure-history diversity represented was limited. Rarefaction of sorted-subset datasets indicated incomplete sequencing despite the large sequencing depth. Larger estimated clonotype richness was generally found for naive subsets than for memory subsets. Based on pairwise subsampling, the degree of clonotype sharing among donors was expected to be affected by sequencing depth. Sampling was restricted to blood, and TCR repertoires in tissues likely differ from the TCR repertoires found in blood.

Healthy HIV-negative adults with no recently reported acute infections or vaccinations were included as donors. Only Caucasian adults living in Nashville, Tennessee, USA were represented among the donors. CD4+ T cells were enriched by magnetic negative selection; naive cells were then positively selected on CD45RA, and the negative fraction formed the memory subset. After blood collection by leukapheresis, PBMCs were isolated using Ficoll-Histopaque density gradient centrifugation and then cryopreserved in the vapor phase of liquid nitrogen. Analytical flow cytometry was used to check the purity and quantity of every magnetically sorted T cell population. From each sorted fraction, genomic DNA was isolated and quantified by UV absorbance on a Nanodrop 2000c. As to this clone: Its antigen is still unknown. Qualities for individual bases were not recorded, and no much larger clone is one base off.

TCR CDR3 regions were amplified from genomic DNA by multiplex PCR using the deep immunoSEQ assay. Extracted genomic DNA from each cell subset was spread evenly across all wells of several immunoSEQ 96-well plates, with each plate serving as a replicate. For sorted subsets, 150 to 200 ng genomic DNA, equal to 25,000 to 35,000 T cell genomes, was loaded into each replicate PCR. Purified libraries were quantified with a Qubit 3.0 fluorometer, sized on a Bioanalyzer 2100, and re-quantified with the KAPA Library Quantification kit. Every immunoSEQ 96-well plate was sequenced on a dedicated single-read 150-cycle Illumina NextSeq 550 flow cell. In the source study's methods: Because only junctional sequences without quality scores were contained in the immunoSEQ output, filtering matching that applied to full-length reads could not be performed. To assign V/J genes and CDR3, sequences were annotated against IMGT germline references using PyIR, a Python wrapper for IgBLAST v1.9. Reads with weak V/J assignments (E-value above 1e-6), missing CDR3, stop codons, out-of-frame junctions, or ambiguous translated residues were removed. V3J clonotypes were defined by identical inferred V gene, J gene, and CDR3 amino acid sequence. The percentage overlap between two repertoires was calculated by dividing the number of shared unique clonotypes by the size of the smaller repertoire. RTK rarefaction, the Chao1 estimator, and Recon v2.1 estimates of unobserved clonotypes were used to assess repertoire richness. OLGA was used to compute generation probabilities for all TCRbeta clonotypes that the gDNA method yielded from a few donors. In its TCRdb copy, this immuneACCESS table keeps in-frame sequences only and misses some clones. Where compared with another copy, unresolved V genes explain less than half of these, and the others have no known cause. That table gives V, J and clone size, and the DNA gave D and trimming. The sample table holds about 1 million clones, of which 70% to 80% were seen once. The ten largest make up approximately 1.5% of the sample.

V is pared back by 2 bases and J by 9 bases, with 11 bases lying between the germline termini. The CDR3 runs 12 residues from the cysteine to the phenylalanine. The CDR3 DNA has 36 bases and is translated from base 1. The germline V gene gives CDR1 as ENHRY and CDR2 as SYGVKD. The chain links TRBV10-3 with TRBJ2-7; the best D guess is TRBD2, with 5 bases matching. This TCR was recovered from a man younger than 30 in good health. The specimen sequenced was memory CD4+ T cells sorted from blood. This specimen's cell subset or site label, per the study, means: CD45RA-negative fraction. The CDR3: CAISETSLGQYF. In nucleotide form, the sequence is TGTGCCATCAGTGAGACTAGTCTTGGGCAGTACTTC.